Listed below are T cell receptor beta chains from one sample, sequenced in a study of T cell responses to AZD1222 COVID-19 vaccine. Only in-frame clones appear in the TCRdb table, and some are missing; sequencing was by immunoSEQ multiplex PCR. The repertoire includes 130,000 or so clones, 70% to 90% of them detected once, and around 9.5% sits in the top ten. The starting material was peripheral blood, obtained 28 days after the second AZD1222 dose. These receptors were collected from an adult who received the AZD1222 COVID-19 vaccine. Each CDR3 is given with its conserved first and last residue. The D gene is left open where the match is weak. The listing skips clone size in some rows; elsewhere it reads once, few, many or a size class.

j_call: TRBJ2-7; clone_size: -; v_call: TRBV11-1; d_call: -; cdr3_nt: TGTGCCAGCAGCTTGCCCCCAGCTGTCAACGAGCAGTACTTC; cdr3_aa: CASSLPPAVNEQYF
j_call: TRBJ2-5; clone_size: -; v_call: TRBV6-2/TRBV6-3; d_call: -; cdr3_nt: TGTGCCAGCAGTTGGACCCAGGGGTTAGTGGAGACCCAGTACTTC; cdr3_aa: CASSWTQGLVETQYF
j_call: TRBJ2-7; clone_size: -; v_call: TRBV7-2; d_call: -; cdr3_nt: TGTGCCAGCAGCTGGGACCGCAATACCTACGAGCAGTACTTC; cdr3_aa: CASSWDRNTYEQYF
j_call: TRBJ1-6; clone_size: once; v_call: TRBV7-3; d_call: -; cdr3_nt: TGTGCCAGCAGCGAAACAGGGACTAGTTCACCCCTCCACTTT; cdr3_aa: CASSETGTSSPLHF
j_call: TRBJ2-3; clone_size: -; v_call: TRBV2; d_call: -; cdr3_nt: TGTGCCAGCAGTGGGGGGACTGGCAATAATACGCAGTATTTT; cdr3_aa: CASSGGTGNNTQYF
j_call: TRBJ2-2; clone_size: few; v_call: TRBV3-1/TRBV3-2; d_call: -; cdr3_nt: TGTGCCAGCAGCCAGTTAAGCACCGGGGAGCTGTTTTTT; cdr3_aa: CASSQLSTGELFF
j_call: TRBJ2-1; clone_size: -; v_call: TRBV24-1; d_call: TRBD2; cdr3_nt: TGTGCCACCAGTGATTTCCGGACTAGCGGGGGGATTGGTGAGCAGTTCTTC; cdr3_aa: CATSDFRTSGGIGEQFF
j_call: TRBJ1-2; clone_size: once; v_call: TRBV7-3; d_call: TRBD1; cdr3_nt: TGTGCCAGCAGCTTAACGAACAGGGGGGACTATGGCTACACCTTC; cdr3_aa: CASSLTNRGDYGYTF
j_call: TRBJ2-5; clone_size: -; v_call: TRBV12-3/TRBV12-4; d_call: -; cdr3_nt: TGTGCCAGCAGTTACGGCCGGGAGACCCAGTACTTC; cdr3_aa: CASSYGRETQYF
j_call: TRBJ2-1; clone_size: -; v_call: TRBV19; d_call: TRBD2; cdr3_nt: TGTGCCAGTAGTATAGGGACTAGCGGGACGGGGCGGGAGCAGTTCTTC; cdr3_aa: CASSIGTSGTGREQFF
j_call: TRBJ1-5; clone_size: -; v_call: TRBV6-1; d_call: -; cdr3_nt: TGTGCCAGCAGTGAAGCGCAAAGGGGTCAGCCCCAGCATTTT; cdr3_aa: CASSEAQRGQPQHF
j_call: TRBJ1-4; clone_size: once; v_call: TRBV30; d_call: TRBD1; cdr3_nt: TGTGCCTGGAGTGGACAGGGGGGGAATAATGAAAAACTGTTTTTT; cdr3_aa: CAWSGQGGNNEKLFF
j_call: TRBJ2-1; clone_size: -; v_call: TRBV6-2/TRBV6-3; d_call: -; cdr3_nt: TGTGCCAGCAGTTACGCGGCCCGCTCCTACAATGAGCAGTTCTTC; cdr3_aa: CASSYAARSYNEQFF
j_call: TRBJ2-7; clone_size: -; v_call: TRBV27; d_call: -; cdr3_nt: TGTGCCAGCAGTAAGGACCGGAGCTCCTACGAGCAGTACTTC; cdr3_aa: CASSKDRSSYEQYF
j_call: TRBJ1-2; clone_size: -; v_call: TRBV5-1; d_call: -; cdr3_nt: TGCGCCAGCAGCTCCGGGACACTGAACTATGGCTACACCTTC; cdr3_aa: CASSSGTLNYGYTF
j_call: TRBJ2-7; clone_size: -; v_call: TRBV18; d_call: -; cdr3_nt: TGTGCCAGCTCACCAACGGGAGACTACGAGCAGTACTTC; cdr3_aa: CASSPTGDYEQYF
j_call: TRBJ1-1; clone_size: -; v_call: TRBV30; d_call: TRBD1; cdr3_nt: TGTGCCTCAAAGAAGGGGGCGGCCCTGAACACTGAAGCTTTCTTT; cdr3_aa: CASKKGAALNTEAFF
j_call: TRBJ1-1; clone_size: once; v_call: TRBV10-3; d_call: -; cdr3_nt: TGTGCCATCTCTCGACAGGAGAACACTGAAGCTTTCTTT; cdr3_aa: CAISRQENTEAFF
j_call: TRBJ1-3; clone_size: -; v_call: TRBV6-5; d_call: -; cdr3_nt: TGTGCCAGCAGTAGCCTAGCGCGTCCTGGAAACACCATATATTTT; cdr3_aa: CASSSLARPGNTIYF
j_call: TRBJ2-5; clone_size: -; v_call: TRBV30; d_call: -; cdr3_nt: TGTGCCTGGAGTGATTCGGAGACCCAGTACTTC; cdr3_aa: CAWSDSETQYF
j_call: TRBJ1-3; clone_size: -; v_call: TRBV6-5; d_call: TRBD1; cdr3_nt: TGTGCCGGACAGGAGGCAGGGTCTGGAAACACCATATATTTT; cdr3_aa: CAGQEAGSGNTIYF
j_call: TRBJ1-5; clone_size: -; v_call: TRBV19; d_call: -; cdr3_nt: TGTGCCAGTAGTATTTATGGTGATGGCAATCAGCCCCAGCATTTT; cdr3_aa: CASSIYGDGNQPQHF
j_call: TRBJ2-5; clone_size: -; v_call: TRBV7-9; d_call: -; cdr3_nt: TGTGCCAGCAGCTTCAAGAGGCGCAGGGGAGGGGAGACCCAGTACTTC; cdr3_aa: CASSFKRRRGGETQYF
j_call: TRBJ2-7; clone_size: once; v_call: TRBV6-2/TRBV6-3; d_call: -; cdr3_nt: TGTGCCAGCAGCCACCTACAGGGAGCTCGTTACGAGCAGTACTTC; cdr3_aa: CASSHLQGARYEQYF
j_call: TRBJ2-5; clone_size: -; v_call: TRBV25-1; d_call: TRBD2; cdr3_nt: TGTGCCAGCAGTGAACGGGCTAGCGGGACCCAGTACTTC; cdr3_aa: CASSERASGTQYF
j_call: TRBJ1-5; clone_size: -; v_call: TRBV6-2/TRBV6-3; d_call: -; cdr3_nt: TGTGCCAGCAGTTTCCCTAGCAATCAGCCCCAGCATTTT; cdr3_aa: CASSFPSNQPQHF
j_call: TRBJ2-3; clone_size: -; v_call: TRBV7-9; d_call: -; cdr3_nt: TGTGCCAGCGTTACGCGGGGTCCCACAGATACGCAGTATTTT; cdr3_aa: CASVTRGPTDTQYF
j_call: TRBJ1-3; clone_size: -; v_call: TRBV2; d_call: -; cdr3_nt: TGTGCCAGCAGTGGATTCAGCAGTTACTCTGGAAACACCATATATTTT; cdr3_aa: CASSGFSSYSGNTIYF
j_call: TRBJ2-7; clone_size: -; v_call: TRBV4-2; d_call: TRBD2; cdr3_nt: TGTGCCAGCAGCCAAGACACTAGCGGCTACGAGCAGTACTTC; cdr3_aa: CASSQDTSGYEQYF
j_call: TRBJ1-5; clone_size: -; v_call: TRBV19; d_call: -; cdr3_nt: TGTGCCAGTAGTATAGCTGGTAGGCAGCCCCAGCATTTT; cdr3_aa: CASSIAGRQPQHF
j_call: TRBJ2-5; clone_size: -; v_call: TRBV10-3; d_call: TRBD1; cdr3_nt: TGTGCCATAAGGGACAGCACGCAAGAGACCCAGTACTTC; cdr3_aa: CAIRDSTQETQYF
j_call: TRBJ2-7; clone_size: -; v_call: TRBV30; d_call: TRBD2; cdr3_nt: TGTGCCTGGACTCCTGGGGCGGGGGGCCACGAGCAGTACTTC; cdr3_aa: CAWTPGAGGHEQYF
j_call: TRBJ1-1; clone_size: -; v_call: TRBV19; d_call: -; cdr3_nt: TGTGCCAGCCACCGGGTGGACTTCGAGAAAGCTTTCTTT; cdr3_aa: CASHRVDFEKAFF
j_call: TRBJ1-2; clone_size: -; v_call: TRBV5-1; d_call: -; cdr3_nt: TGCGCCAGCAGCTTGGCCACGCGGGTAGCTAACTATGGCTACACCTTC; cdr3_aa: CASSLATRVANYGYTF
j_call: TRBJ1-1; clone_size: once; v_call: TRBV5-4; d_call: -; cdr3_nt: TGTGCCAGCAGCCTGGGGAGGGGGGGCCCCGTGAACACTGAAGCTTTCTTT; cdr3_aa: CASSLGRGGPVNTEAFF
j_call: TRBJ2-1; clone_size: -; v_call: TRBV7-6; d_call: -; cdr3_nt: TGTGCCAGCAGCCCCCGAGGCTACAATGAGCAGTTCTTC; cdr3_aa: CASSPRGYNEQFF
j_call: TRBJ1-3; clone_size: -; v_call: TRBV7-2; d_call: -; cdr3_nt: TGTGCCAGCAGCTTAGGACCGGGACGTCCGAGCTCTGGAAACACCATATATTTT; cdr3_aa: CASSLGPGRPSSGNTIYF
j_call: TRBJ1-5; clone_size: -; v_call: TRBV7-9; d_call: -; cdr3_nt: TGTGCCAGCAGCTCATGGGGTCAGCCCCAGCATTTT; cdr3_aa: CASSSWGQPQHF